This T cell receptor (beta chain) stems from a study of blood T cell repertoires in COVID-19. TCRdb's copy holds only in-frame clones and misses some; the assay was immunoSEQ multiplex PCR. Of a few hundred thousand clones in the sample, around 89% were seen once. V dropped 3 bases and J dropped 4 bases, with 5 bases sitting between them. The CDR3 contains 12 residues. The chain carries TRBV12-3 or TRBV12-4 and TRBJ2-3; D ambiguous. This receptor was identified in a man aged 25-45 years who had recovered from COVID-19. Input material: PBMCs or T cells enriched from blood (not recorded which). CDR3 loop: CASSFFPDTQYF. For the CDR3, the DNA is TGTGCCAGCAGTTTCTTTCCAGATACGCAGTATTTT.